One sample yielded the 5 T cell receptor beta chains listed below, sequenced in a study of T cell responses to AZD1222 COVID-19 vaccine. Some clones are missing from TCRdb's copy, which holds only in-frame ones; the method was immunoSEQ multiplex PCR. The table has about 140,000 clones, 80% to 90% seen once. This specimen consisted of peripheral blood, obtained on day 0 of AZD1222 vaccination. Receptor source: an adult in good health.

This clone was seen a single time. The chain joins TRBV6-6 to TRBJ1-1; D call uncertain. V was shortened by 7 bases and J by 4 bases, with 13 bases between the two germline ends. Germline-derived CDR1 and CDR2 are MNHNY and SVGAGI (reference sequence). This CDR3 has 13 amino acids. CDR3 DNA: TGTGCCAGCATCTATCGGGAGGGCACTGAAGCTTTCTTT. The encoded protein is CASIYREGTEAFF.

The CDR3 DNA reads TGTGCCAGCAGTTCGGGACTAGTGGGGATTCACGAGCAGTACTTC. Protein: CASSSGLVGIHEQYF. This chain joins TRBV27 and TRBJ2-7, with TRBD2 matching over 8 bases. CDR3 length: 15 amino acids. Germline-derived CDR1 and CDR2 are MNHEY and SMNVEV (reference sequence). The ends lost 4 bases at V and 5 bases at J; junction bases unmatched: 10.

The chain has TRBV5-4 and TRBJ2-1; TRBD2 aligns across 14 bases. The germline V gene encodes CDR1 SGHNT and CDR2 YYREEE (reference sequence). The CDR3 covers 18 residues. The V and J ends lost 7 bases and 2 bases, in that order; junction bases with no gene match: 11. The CDR3 loop is CASGRPGTSGSPYNEQFF. CDR3 sequence (DNA): TGTGCCAGCGGGCGTCCCGGGACTAGCGGGAGTCCCTACAATGAGCAGTTCTTC.

V is TRBV11-2 and J is TRBJ2-3; 13 bases match TRBD2. Germline CDR1 reads SGHAT; CDR2 reads FQNNGV. The CDR3 consists of 18 residues. V shed 5 bases, J shed 2 bases, and the junction held 10 bases outside the gene matches. The CDR3 loop reads CASSPLRGTSGNTDTQYF. The CDR3 DNA is TGTGCCAGCAGCCCCCTTCGGGGGACTAGCGGGAACACAGATACGCAGTATTTT.

V usage is TRBV11-2 and J usage is TRBJ2-5; 8 nucleotides agree with TRBD2. The CDR3 is 15 residues long. V trimming: 5 bases; J trimming: 4 bases; junction bases outside the gene matches: 9. In germline, CDR1 is SGHAT, CDR2 FQNNGV. The CDR3 DNA follows: TGTGCCAGCAGCCGCACTAGCGGATCATTAGAGACCCAGTACTTC. Amino acids: CASSRTSGSLETQYF. The whole variable domain, filled in from reference TRBV11-2 and TRBJ2-5, reads EAGVAQSPRYKIIEKRQSVAFWCNPISGHATLYWYQQILGQGPKLLIQFQNNGVVDDSQLPKDRFSAERLKGVDSTLKIQPAKLEDSAVYLCASSRTSGSLETQYFGPGTRLLVL.